This T cell receptor beta chain comes out of a study of blood T cell repertoires in COVID-19. Study context: Acute and convalescent COVID-19 specimens originated in the United States, Italy and Spain. Sources were T cells, B-cell-depleted T cells, or PBMCs; the material itself was cDNA or gDNA.

From germline, CDR1 is SEHNR and CDR2 FQNEAQ (reference sequence). The CDR3 contains 15 residues. Trimming cost V 1 base and J 5 bases; bases outside gene matches: 7. As processed by the authors: Nucleated cell number was recorded as an estimate derived from reference gene primer amplification. Assay: immunoSEQ multiplex PCR; the TCRdb copy retains only in-frame clones and omits some. That table supplies the V and J calls and clone size; D and trimming were determined from the DNA. The sample shows 55,000 to 65,000 clones, about four fifths of them seen only once. This clone was counted once. The TCR originated in a woman at least 80 years old with acute or convalescent COVID-19. The rearrangement links TRBV7-9 to TRBJ2-7; 8 bases agree with TRBD2. The sequenced material came from peripheral blood. This CDR3 is CASSLESGGPHEQYF. CDR3 DNA: TGTGCCAGCAGCTTAGAGTCGGGAGGGCCTCACGAGCAGTACTTC.